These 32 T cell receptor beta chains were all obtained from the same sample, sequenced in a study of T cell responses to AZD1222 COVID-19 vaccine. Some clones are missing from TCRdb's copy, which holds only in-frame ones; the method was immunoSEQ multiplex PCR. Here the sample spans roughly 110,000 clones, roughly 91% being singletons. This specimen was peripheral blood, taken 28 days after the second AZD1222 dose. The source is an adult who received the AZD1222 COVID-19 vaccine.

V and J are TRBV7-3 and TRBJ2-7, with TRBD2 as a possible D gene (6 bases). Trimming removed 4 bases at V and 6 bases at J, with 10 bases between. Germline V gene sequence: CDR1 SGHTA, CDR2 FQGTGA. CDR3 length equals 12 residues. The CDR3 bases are TGTGCCAGCAGCTCTATGGGGGGCGAGCAGTACTTC. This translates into CASSSMGGEQYF.

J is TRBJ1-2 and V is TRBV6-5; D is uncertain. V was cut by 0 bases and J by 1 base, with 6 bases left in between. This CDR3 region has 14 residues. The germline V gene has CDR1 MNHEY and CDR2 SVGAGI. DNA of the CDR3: TGTGCCAGCAGTTACTCCCACTTTAACTATGGCTACACCTTC. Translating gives CASSYSHFNYGYTF.

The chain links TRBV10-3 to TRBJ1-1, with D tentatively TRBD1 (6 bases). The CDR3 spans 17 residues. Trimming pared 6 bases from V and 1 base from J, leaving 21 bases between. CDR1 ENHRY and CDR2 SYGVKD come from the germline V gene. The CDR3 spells CAIRDPDGGAPNTEAFF. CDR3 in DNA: TGTGCCATCAGGGACCCAGATGGGGGGGCCCCGAACACTGAAGCTTTCTTT.

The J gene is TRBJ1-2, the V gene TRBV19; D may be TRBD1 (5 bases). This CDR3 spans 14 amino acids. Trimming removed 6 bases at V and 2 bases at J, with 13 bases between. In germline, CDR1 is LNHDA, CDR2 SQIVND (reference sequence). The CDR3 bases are TGTGCCAGTAGCCCGACAGCGACGAACTATGGCTACACCTTC. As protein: CASSPTATNYGYTF.

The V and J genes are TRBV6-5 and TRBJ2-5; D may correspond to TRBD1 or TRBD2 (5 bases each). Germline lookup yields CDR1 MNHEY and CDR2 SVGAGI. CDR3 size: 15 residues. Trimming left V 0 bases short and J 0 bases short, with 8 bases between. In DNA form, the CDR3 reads TGTGCCAGCAGTTACTCTTGGGGGAACCAAGAGACCCAGTACTTC. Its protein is CASSYSWGNQETQYF.

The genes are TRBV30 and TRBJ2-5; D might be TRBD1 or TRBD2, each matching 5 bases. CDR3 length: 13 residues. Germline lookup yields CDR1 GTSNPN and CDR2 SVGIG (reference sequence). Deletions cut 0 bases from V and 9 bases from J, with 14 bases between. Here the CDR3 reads CAWSVRDGVAQYF. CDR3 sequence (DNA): TGTGCCTGGAGTGTAAGGGACGGGGTGGCCCAGTACTTC.

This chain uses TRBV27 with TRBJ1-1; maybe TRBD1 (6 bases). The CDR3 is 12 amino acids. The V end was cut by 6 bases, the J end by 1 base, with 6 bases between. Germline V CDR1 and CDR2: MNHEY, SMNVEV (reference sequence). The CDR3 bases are TGTGCCAGCAGACAGGGGAACACTGAAGCTTTCTTT. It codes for CASRQGNTEAFF.

CDR3: CASIGQINQPQHF. CDR3 sequence (DNA): TGTGCCAGCATCGGACAGATCAATCAGCCCCAGCATTTT. The chain has TRBV19 and TRBJ1-5; maybe TRBD1 (6 bases). The CDR3 is made up of 13 amino acids. V lost 9 bases and J lost 3, with 12 bases in between. Germline V lookup: CDR1 LNHDA, CDR2 SQIVND (reference sequence). Variable domain in full (rest from reference TRBV19 and TRBJ1-5): DGGITQSPKYLFRKEGQNVTLSCEQNLNHDAMYWYRQDPGQGLRLIYYSQIVNDFQKGDIAEGYSVSREKKESFPLTVTSAQKNPTAFYLCASIGQINQPQHFGDGTRLSIL.

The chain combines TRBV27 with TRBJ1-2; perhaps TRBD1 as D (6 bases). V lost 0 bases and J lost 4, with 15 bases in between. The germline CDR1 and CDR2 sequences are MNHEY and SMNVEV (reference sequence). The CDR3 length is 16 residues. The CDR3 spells CASSLSFTGTSYGYTF. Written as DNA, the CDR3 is TGTGCCAGCAGTTTATCGTTTACCGGGACAAGCTATGGCTACACCTTC.

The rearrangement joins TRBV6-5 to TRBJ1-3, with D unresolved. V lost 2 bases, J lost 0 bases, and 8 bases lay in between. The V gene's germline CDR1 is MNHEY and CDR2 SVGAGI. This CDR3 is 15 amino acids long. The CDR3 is CASSYDPDSGNTIYF. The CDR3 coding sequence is TGTGCCAGCAGTTACGATCCGGACTCTGGAAACACCATATATTTT.

CDR3 loop: CATSSGREGYTF. In DNA, the CDR3 is TGTGCCACCAGTTCAGGGAGGGAAGGCTACACCTTC. This chain connects TRBV24-1 to TRBJ1-2, with D possibly TRBD1 on 5 matching bases. There are 12 residues in the CDR3. The germline V gene has CDR1 KGHDR and CDR2 SFDVKD. Trimming took off 6 bases at V and 8 bases at J, with 12 bases between the two ends.

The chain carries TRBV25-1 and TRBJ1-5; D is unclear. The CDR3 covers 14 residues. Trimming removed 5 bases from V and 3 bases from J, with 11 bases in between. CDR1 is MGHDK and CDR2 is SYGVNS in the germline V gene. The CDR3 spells CASSKGRLNQPQHF. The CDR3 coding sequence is TGTGCCAGCAGTAAAGGACGCCTCAATCAGCCCCAGCATTTT.

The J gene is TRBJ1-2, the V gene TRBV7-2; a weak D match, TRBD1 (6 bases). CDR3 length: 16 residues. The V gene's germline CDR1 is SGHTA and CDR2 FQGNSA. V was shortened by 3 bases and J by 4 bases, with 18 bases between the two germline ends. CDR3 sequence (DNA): TGTGCCAGCAGCTTCCAGGGGACACTCGTTTTCTATGGCTACACCTTC. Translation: CASSFQGTLVFYGYTF.

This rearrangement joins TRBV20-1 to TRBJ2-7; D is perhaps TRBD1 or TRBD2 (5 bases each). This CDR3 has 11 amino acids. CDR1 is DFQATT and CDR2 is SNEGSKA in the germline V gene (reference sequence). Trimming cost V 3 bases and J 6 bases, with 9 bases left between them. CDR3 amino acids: CSASPGPEQYF. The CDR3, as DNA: TGCAGTGCTAGTCCGGGGCCCGAGCAGTACTTC.

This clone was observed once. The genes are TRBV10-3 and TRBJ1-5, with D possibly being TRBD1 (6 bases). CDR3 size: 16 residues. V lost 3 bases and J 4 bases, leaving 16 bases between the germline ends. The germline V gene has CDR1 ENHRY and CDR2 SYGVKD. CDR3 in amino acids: CAISDSNAGANQPQHF. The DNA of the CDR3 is TGTGCCATCAGTGACTCGAACGCAGGGGCAAATCAGCCCCAGCATTTT.

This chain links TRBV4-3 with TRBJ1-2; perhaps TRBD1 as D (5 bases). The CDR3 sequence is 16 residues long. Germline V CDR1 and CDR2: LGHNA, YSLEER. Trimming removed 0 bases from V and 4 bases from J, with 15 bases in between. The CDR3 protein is CASSQEAGGRGYGYTF. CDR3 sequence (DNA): TGCGCCAGCAGCCAAGAGGCTGGGGGACGAGGCTATGGCTACACCTTC.

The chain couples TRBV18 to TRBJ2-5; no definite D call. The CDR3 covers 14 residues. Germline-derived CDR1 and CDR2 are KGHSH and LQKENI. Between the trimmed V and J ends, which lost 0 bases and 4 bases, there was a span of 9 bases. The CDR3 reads CASSPPTSRETQYF. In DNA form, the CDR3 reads TGTGCCAGCTCACCACCTACATCAAGAGAGACCCAGTACTTC.

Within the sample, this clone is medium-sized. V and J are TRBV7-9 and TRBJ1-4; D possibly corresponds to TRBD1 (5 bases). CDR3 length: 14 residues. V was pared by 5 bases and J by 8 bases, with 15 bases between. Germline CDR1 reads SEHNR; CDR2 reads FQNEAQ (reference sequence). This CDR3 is CASSHPWGGEKLFF. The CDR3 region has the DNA TGTGCCAGCAGCCACCCTTGGGGCGGAGAAAAACTGTTTTTT.

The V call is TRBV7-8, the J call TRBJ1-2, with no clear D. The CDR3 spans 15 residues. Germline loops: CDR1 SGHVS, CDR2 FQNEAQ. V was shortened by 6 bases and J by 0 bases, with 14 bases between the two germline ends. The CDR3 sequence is CASSSQATSNYGYTF. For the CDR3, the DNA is TGTGCCAGCAGTTCTCAAGCTACGTCTAACTATGGCTACACCTTC.

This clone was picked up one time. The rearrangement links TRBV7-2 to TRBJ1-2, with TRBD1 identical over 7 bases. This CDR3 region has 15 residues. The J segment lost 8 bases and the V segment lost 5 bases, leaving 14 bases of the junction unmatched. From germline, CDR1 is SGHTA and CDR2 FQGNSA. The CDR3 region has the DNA TGTGCCAGCAGCAGAAACCGGGACAGCCTCCTGGGCTACACCTTC. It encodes CASSRNRDSLLGYTF.

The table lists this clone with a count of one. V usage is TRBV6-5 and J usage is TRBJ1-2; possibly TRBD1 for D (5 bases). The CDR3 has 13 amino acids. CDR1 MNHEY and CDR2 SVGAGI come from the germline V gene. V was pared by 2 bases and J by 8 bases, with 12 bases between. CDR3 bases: TGTGCCAGCAGTTACCTCCAGGGTAGAGGCTACACCTTC. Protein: CASSYLQGRGYTF.

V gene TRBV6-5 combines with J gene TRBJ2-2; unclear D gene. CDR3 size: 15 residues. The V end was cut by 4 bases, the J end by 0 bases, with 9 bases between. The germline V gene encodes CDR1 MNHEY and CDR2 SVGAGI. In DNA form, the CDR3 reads TGTGCCAGCAGTTCCCAGCAGGCGAACACCGGGGAGCTGTTTTTT. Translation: CASSSQQANTGELFF.

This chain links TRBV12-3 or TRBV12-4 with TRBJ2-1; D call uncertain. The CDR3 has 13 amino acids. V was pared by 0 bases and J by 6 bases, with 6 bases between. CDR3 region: CASSLASANEQFF. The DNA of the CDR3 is TGTGCCAGCAGTTTAGCGTCGGCCAATGAGCAGTTCTTC.

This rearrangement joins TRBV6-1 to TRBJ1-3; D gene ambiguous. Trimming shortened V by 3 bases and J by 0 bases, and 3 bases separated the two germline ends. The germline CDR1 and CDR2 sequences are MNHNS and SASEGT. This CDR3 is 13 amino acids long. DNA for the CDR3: TGTGCCAGCAGTGAGAACTCTGGAAACACCATATATTTT. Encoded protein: CASSENSGNTIYF.

The chain's CDR3 is CATSFYLGAHSPLHF. The CDR3 DNA reads as TGTGCCACCAGTTTCTACCTGGGGGCCCATTCACCCCTCCACTTT. V and J are TRBV24-1 and TRBJ1-6; D is perhaps TRBD1 (6 bases). V was shortened by 6 bases and J by 8 bases, with 16 bases between the two germline ends. The germline V gene has CDR1 KGHDR and CDR2 SFDVKD. The CDR3 runs 15 residues.

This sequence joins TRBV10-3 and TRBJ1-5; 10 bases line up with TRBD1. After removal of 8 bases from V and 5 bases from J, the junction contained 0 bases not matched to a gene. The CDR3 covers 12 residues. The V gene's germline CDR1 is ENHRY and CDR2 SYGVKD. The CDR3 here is CAIGTGDQPQHF. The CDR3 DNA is TGTGCCATCGGGACAGGGGATCAGCCCCAGCATTTT.

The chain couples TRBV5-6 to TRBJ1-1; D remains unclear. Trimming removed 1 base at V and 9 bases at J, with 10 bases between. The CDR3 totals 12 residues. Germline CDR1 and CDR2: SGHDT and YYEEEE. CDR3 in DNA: TGTGCCAGCAGCTTGATCCCCTCAAAAGCTTTCTTT. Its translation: CASSLIPSKAFF.

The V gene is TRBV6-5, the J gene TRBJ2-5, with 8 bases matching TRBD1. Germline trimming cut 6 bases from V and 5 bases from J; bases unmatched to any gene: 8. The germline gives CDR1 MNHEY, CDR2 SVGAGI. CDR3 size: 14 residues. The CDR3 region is CASSPGRGRETQYF. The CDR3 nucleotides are TGTGCCAGCAGCCCCGGCAGGGGGCGCGAGACCCAGTACTTC.

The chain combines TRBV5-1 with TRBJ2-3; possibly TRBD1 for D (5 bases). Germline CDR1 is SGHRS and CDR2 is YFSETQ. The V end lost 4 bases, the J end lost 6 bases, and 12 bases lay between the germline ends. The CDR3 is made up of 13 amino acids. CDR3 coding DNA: TGCGCCAGCAGCACGGACACCCGGGATACGCAGTATTTT. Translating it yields CASSTDTRDTQYF.

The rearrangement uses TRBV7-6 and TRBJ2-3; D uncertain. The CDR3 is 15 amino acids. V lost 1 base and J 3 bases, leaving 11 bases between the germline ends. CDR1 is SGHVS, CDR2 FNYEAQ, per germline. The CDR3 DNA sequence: TGTGCCAGCAGCTTAGATGTCCGAGGAACAGATACGCAGTATTTT. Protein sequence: CASSLDVRGTDTQYF.

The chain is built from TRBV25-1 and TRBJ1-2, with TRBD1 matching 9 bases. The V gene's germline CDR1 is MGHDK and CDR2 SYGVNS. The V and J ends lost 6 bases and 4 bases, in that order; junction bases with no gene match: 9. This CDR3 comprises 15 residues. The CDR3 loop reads CASSAGTGILYGYTF. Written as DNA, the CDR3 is TGTGCCAGCAGCGCCGGGACAGGGATTCTCTATGGCTACACCTTC.

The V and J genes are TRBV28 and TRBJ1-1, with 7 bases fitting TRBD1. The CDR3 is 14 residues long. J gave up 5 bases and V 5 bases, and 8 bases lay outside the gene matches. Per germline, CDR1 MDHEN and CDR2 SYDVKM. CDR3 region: CASSLRQGGTEAFF. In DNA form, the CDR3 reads TGTGCCAGCAGTCTCAGACAGGGAGGTACTGAAGCTTTCTTT.